This TCR beta chain came from a study of shared clonotypes between healthy human individuals. In the authors' methods: Filtering differed because ImmunoSEQ produced junction-only sequences that carried no quality scores. Sequencing was performed with immunoSEQ multiplex PCR; in TCRdb, only in-frame clones are kept and a portion is missing. That table gives V, J and clone size, and the DNA gave D and trimming. This sample has 110,000 or so clones, with about 71% found just once. The source is a woman in her 30s in good health. The sequenced sample consisted of memory CD8+ T cells sorted from blood. Subset reported: CD45RO+ cells pooled with CCR7-negative TemRA cells.

The CDR3 spells CASSQDLGTGVYRNTGELFF. In DNA, the CDR3 is TGCGCCAGCAGCCAAGACTTAGGGACAGGGGTTTACAGGAACACCGGGGAGCTGTTTTTT. This chain connects TRBV4-1 to TRBJ2-2, with TRBD1 matching 10 bases. This CDR3 spans 20 amino acids. Germline loops: CDR1 MGHRA, CDR2 YSYEKL. The ends lost 0 bases at V and 1 base at J; junction bases unmatched: 11.